The 31 T cell receptor beta chains presented below share a single source sample, sequenced in a study of blood T cell repertoires in COVID-19. The protocol was immunoSEQ multiplex PCR, while the TCRdb copy is restricted to in-frame clones and leaves out a portion. The top ten clones hold approximately 8% of a sample with about 210,000 clones, about 83% of them seen once. Sequencing used peripheral blood. The receptors stem from a woman between 45 and 65 years old with active or convalescent COVID-19.

This chain uses TRBV14 with TRBJ2-3, with a tentative D call TRBD1 (6 bases). The CDR3 spans 15 residues. Trimming left V 1 base short and J 2 bases short, with 10 bases between. Germline V gene lookup returns CDR1 SGHDN and CDR2 FVKESK. CDR3 amino acids: CASSQVQGFTDTQYF. CDR3 DNA sequence: TGTGCCAGCAGCCAAGTACAGGGTTTCACAGATACGCAGTATTTT.

The chain carries TRBV28 and TRBJ1-3; D call uncertain. The CDR3 totals 14 residues. CDR1 is MDHEN and CDR2 is SYDVKM in the germline V gene. V lost 8 bases and J 0 bases, leaving 11 bases between the germline ends. The CDR3 here is CASGRTSSGNTIYF. The CDR3 coding sequence is TGTGCCAGCGGGAGGACCAGCTCTGGAAACACCATATATTTT.

V gene TRBV6-5 combines with J gene TRBJ1-6; D ambiguous. Per germline, CDR1 MNHEY and CDR2 SVGAGI. The CDR3 sequence is 14 residues long. V lost 8 bases, J lost 10 bases, and 18 bases lay in between. For the CDR3, the DNA is TGTGCCAGCTCCACGGGAGTTATCGGCTCACCCCTCCACTTT. This gives the protein CASSTGVIGSPLHF.

This clone was counted a single time. The V and J genes are TRBV2 and TRBJ2-5, with TRBD1 identical over 9 bases. Trimming removed 5 bases from V and 5 bases from J; junction bases left unmatched: 6. The CDR3 totals 14 residues. Germline V gene lookup returns CDR1 SNHLY and CDR2 FYNNEI. DNA of the CDR3: TGTGCCAGCAGTCATAACAGGGGGCAGGAGACCCAGTACTTC. This gives the protein CASSHNRGQETQYF.

The chain has TRBV19 and TRBJ2-1; 10 positions agree with TRBD1. V lost 4 bases, J lost 3 bases, and 6 bases stayed unmatched. The CDR3 extends over 16 amino acids. Germline CDR1 reads LNHDA; CDR2 reads SQIVND (reference sequence). In DNA, the CDR3 is TGTGCCAGTAGTAAACCGGGGGACAGGGGCTACAATGAGCAGTTCTTC. It encodes CASSKPGDRGYNEQFF.

The gene calls are TRBV10-3 and TRBJ2-2, with D possibly TRBD1 on 6 matching bases. V was clipped by 6 bases and J by 1 base, with 12 bases between them. The CDR3 covers 15 residues. Germline V gives CDR1 ENHRY, CDR2 SYGVKD. The CDR3 reads CAISMGQQNTGELFF. The CDR3 bases are TGTGCCATCAGCATGGGACAACAGAACACCGGGGAGCTGTTTTTT.

The V and J genes are TRBV6-5 and TRBJ1-2, with TRBD1 as a possible D gene (6 bases). The length of the CDR3 is 13 residues. Trimming took off 5 bases at V and 2 bases at J, with 9 bases between the two ends. CDR1 and CDR2 from the germline V gene are MNHEY and SVGAGI. The CDR3 region is CASSRGSNYGYTF. In nucleotides, the CDR3 is TGTGCCAGCAGTAGGGGGTCGAACTATGGCTACACCTTC.

This chain links TRBV2 with TRBJ2-3, with 15 bases matching TRBD2. V shed 5 bases, J shed 2 bases, and the junction held 5 bases outside the gene matches. This CDR3 spans 17 amino acids. The germline V gene encodes CDR1 SNHLY and CDR2 FYNNEI. The CDR3, as DNA: TGTGCCAGCAGTCGCGGACTAGCGGGGGGGCCCACAGATACGCAGTATTTT. Translated: CASSRGLAGGPTDTQYF. The full variable domain, its missing parts supplied by reference TRBV2 and TRBJ2-3, is EPEVTQTPSHQVTQMGQEVILRCVPISNHLYFYWYRQILGQKVEFLVSFYNNEISEKSEIFDDQFSVERPDGSNFTLKIRSTKLEDSAMYFCASSRGLAGGPTDTQYFGPGTRLTVL.

The V gene is TRBV7-9, the J gene TRBJ1-5; TRBD1 aligns across 7 bases. This CDR3 has 13 amino acids. Trimming removed 4 bases from V and 7 bases from J; junction bases left unmatched: 4. Germline assignment: CDR1 SEHNR and CDR2 FQNEAQ (reference sequence). The CDR3: CASSWTGGQPQHF. CDR3 nucleotides: TGTGCCAGCAGCTGGACAGGAGGACAGCCCCAGCATTTT.

About this clone itself: This sample also contains other DNA sequences that code for the same CDR3. This chain links TRBV10-3 with TRBJ2-3; D is possibly TRBD2 (5 bases). Germline V gene lookup returns CDR1 ENHRY and CDR2 SYGVKD. The V end was cut by 3 bases, the J end by 0 bases, with 7 bases between. CDR3 length equals 14 residues. The chain's CDR3 is CAISESGSTDTQYF. The CDR3 coding sequence is TGTGCCATCAGTGAATCGGGAAGCACAGATACGCAGTATTTT.

The genes are TRBV19 and TRBJ2-5, with D perhaps matching TRBD1 (6 bases). The CDR3 sequence is 15 residues long. Trimming took 6 bases from V and 0 from J, leaving 14 bases between them. Per germline, CDR1 LNHDA and CDR2 SQIVND (reference sequence). The CDR3 nucleotides are TGTGCCAGTAGGCCCATGGACAGTTACCAAGAGACCCAGTACTTC. Translated, it gives CASRPMDSYQETQYF.

The table lists this clone with a count of one. The V call is TRBV15, the J call TRBJ1-6, with TRBD1 as a possible D gene (6 bases). From germline, CDR1 is LNHNV and CDR2 YYDKDF (reference sequence). The CDR3 covers 14 residues. Trimming removed 1 base at V and 10 bases at J, with 11 bases between. The CDR3 DNA reads as TGTGCCACCAGCAGAGGGACAGTTAGGTCACCCCTCCACTTT. Translated, it gives CATSRGTVRSPLHF. The variable domain in full, with the rest retrieved from reference TRBV15 and TRBJ1-6, is DAMVIQNPRYQVTQFGKPVTLSCSQTLNHNVMYWYQQKSSQAPKLLFHYYDKDFNNEADTPDNFQSRRPNTSFCFLDIRSPGLGDTAMYLCATSRGTVRSPLHFGNGTRLTVT.

The J gene is TRBJ1-1, the V gene TRBV11-3, with 9 bases lining up with TRBD1. The V gene's germline CDR1 is SGHNT and CDR2 YENEEA. V was pared by 5 bases and J by 10 bases, with 5 bases of the junction left unmatched. The CDR3 runs 12 residues. The CDR3 nucleotides read TGTGCCAGCAGCGCAGAGACAGGGGGAGCTTTCTTT. This encodes CASSAETGGAFF.

The chain carries TRBV4-1 and TRBJ1-1, with D perhaps matching TRBD1 (5 bases). The CDR3 covers 16 residues. Germline CDR1 MGHRA, CDR2 YSYEKL. V lost 0 bases and J lost 4, with 15 bases in between. The CDR3 DNA follows: TGCGCCAGCAGCCAAGAGGGTATCCGCGGGGGCACTGAAGCTTTCTTT. This gives the protein CASSQEGIRGGTEAFF.

The V and J genes are TRBV18 and TRBJ1-1, with 9 bases lining up with TRBD1. The CDR3 is 16 residues long. Trimming removed 3 bases from V and 2 bases from J; junction bases left unmatched: 7. CDR1 is KGHSH, CDR2 LQKENI, per germline. The CDR3 spells CASSPDRGVVNTEAFF. The CDR3 nucleotides are TGTGCCAGCTCACCGGACAGGGGAGTAGTTAACACTGAAGCTTTCTTT.

This clone was observed a few times. The gene calls are TRBV7-3 and TRBJ2-2; 11 nucleotides match TRBD2. The germline V gene encodes CDR1 SGHTA and CDR2 FQGTGA. Trimming took 3 bases from V and 7 from J; bases not matched to a gene: 4. The CDR3 is made up of 15 amino acids. CDR3 sequence: CASSFRLAGIGELFF. The DNA for the CDR3 is TGTGCCAGCAGCTTCCGACTAGCGGGGATCGGGGAGCTGTTTTTT.

This clone was observed a few times. CDR3 sequence reads: CASSTGQSYNSPLHF. The CDR3 bases are TGTGCCAGTAGCACGGGACAGTCCTATAATTCACCCCTCCACTTT. The rearrangement links TRBV19 to TRBJ1-6, with TRBD1 matching over 7 bases. V was clipped by 6 bases and J by 1 base; unmatched bases: 3. The CDR3 is 15 residues long. CDR1 is LNHDA, CDR2 SQIVND, per germline (reference sequence). The full variable domain, with the rest looked up from reference TRBV19 and TRBJ1-6, is DGGITQSPKYLFRKEGQNVTLSCEQNLNHDAMYWYRQDPGQGLRLIYYSQIVNDFQKGDIAEGYSVSREKKESFPLTVTSAQKNPTAFYLCASSTGQSYNSPLHFGNGTRLTVT.

The CDR3 sequence is CASGRGSTDTQYF. The CDR3 DNA reads TGTGCCAGCGGACGGGGGAGCACAGATACGCAGTATTTT. This sequence joins TRBV6-5 and TRBJ2-3, with a weak D call TRBD2 (6 bases). V was cut by 8 bases and J by 0 bases, with 9 bases left in between. The V gene's germline CDR1 is MNHEY and CDR2 SVGAGI. The CDR3 extends over 13 amino acids.

This chain uses TRBV5-1 with TRBJ2-3; the match to TRBD1 covers 9 bases. V was clipped by 2 bases and J by 3 bases; unmatched bases: 7. CDR1 is SGHRS and CDR2 is YFSETQ in the germline V gene. The CDR3 extends over 16 amino acids. The CDR3 loop is CASSFGQGISTDTQYF. Written as DNA, the CDR3 is TGCGCCAGCAGCTTCGGACAGGGGATAAGTACAGATACGCAGTATTTT.

V is TRBV5-6 and J is TRBJ2-5, with 8 nucleotides matching TRBD2. V lost 5 bases and J lost 4; bases outside the gene matches: 13. The CDR3 length is 16 residues. The V gene's germline CDR1 is SGHDT and CDR2 YYEEEE. The DNA of the CDR3 is TGTGCCAGCAGGACCCGAGTACGGACTAGCCGAGAGACCCAGTACTTC. This gives the protein CASRTRVRTSRETQYF.

This clone has only one observation. This chain uses TRBV10-3 with TRBJ2-3; perhaps TRBD2 as D (5 bases). The CDR3 has 15 residues. Between the trimmed V and J ends, which lost 4 bases and 0 bases, there was a span of 11 bases. Germline CDR1 ENHRY, CDR2 SYGVKD. This CDR3 reads CAISGGRDSTDTQYF. In nucleotides, the CDR3 is TGTGCCATCAGTGGAGGACGGGATAGCACAGATACGCAGTATTTT.

This chain links TRBV28 with TRBJ1-2; tentative D call: TRBD1 (6 bases). Germline values: CDR1 MDHEN, CDR2 SYDVKM. Between the trimmed V and J ends, which lost 2 bases and 6 bases, there was a span of 10 bases. The CDR3 is 13 amino acids. The chain's CDR3 is CASSLRGIHGYTF. The CDR3 DNA follows: TGTGCCAGCAGTTTAAGGGGGATCCATGGCTACACCTTC.

This chain links TRBV24-1 with TRBJ2-1; 10 nucleotides match TRBD1. V was pared by 3 bases and J by 3 bases, with 7 bases of the junction left unmatched. Germline V CDR1 and CDR2: KGHDR, SFDVKD. This CDR3 is built from 17 residues. This CDR3 is CATSDGTGTGDYNEQFF. The CDR3 DNA sequence: TGTGCCACCAGTGATGGGACCGGGACAGGGGACTACAATGAGCAGTTCTTC.

The rearrangement joins TRBV7-3 to TRBJ2-2; the D gene is possibly TRBD1 (7 bases). The V and J ends lost 1 base and 3 bases respectively, with 15 bases between them. Looked up from germline, CDR1 is SGHTA and CDR2 is FQGTGA. The CDR3 totals 17 residues. This CDR3 is CASSLRVRDRDTGELFF. The CDR3 DNA reads as TGTGCCAGCAGCTTAAGGGTGCGGGACAGAGACACCGGGGAGCTGTTTTTT.

The chain joins TRBV6-4 to TRBJ2-1; 7 bases line up with TRBD2. In germline, CDR1 is MRHNA, CDR2 SNTAGT. The CDR3 runs 15 residues. J was trimmed by 4 bases and V by 6 bases; bases with no gene match: 9. The CDR3 DNA reads as TGTGCCAGCAGCCCCTCTAGCGGAGATTACAATGAGCAGTTCTTC. Amino acids: CASSPSSGDYNEQFF.

The CDR3: CASIKWGVAWYNEQFF. For the CDR3, the DNA is TGTGCCAGCATCAAATGGGGGGTAGCGTGGTACAATGAGCAGTTCTTC. The rearrangement uses TRBV21-1 and TRBJ2-1; TRBD2, the table's D call, lacks a check against the DNA. TRBV21-1 is a documented pseudogene. CDR3 size: 16 residues.

The gene calls are TRBV5-6 and TRBJ1-2; D possibly corresponds to TRBD1 (6 bases). CDR1 and CDR2 (germline): SGHDT, YYEEEE. The germline V and J ends were trimmed by 2 bases and 7 bases, with 18 bases remaining between them. The CDR3 consists of 15 residues. CDR3 sequence reads: CASSFTRGYFGGYTF. The CDR3 coding sequence is TGTGCCAGCAGCTTTACCAGGGGTTATTTTGGTGGCTACACCTTC.

This clone is a singleton in its sample. The chain links TRBV5-1 to TRBJ2-2; TRBD2 matches 10 bases. Germline V gene sequence: CDR1 SGHRS, CDR2 YFSETQ. This CDR3 is built from 17 residues. V dropped 3 bases and J dropped 4; count of bases not matched to a gene: 9. The CDR3 region is CASSSSRLAGATGELFF. The CDR3, as DNA: TGCGCCAGCAGCTCGTCTAGACTAGCGGGTGCCACCGGGGAGCTGTTTTTT. Together with reference TRBV5-1 and TRBJ2-2, the CDR3 gives the full variable domain: KAGVTQTPRYLIKTRGQQVTLSCSPISGHRSVSWYQQTPGQGLQFLFEYFSETQRNKGNFPGRFSGRQFSNSRSEMNVSTLELGDSALYLCASSSSRLAGATGELFFGEGSRLTVL.

The chain combines TRBV12-5 with TRBJ2-4, with 10 bases aligning to TRBD2. CDR1 and CDR2 from the germline V gene are LGHNT and FRNRAP. V lost 6 bases to trimming and J lost 8 bases; unmatched junction nucleotides: 10. This CDR3 comprises 15 residues. The CDR3, as DNA: TGTGCTAGTGGACCGGCTAGCGGGAGAGGGGACATTCAGTACTTC. This encodes CASGPASGRGDIQYF.

This clone has only one observation. V and J are TRBV9 and TRBJ2-7, with D possibly being TRBD2 (5 bases). Germline CDR1 SGDLS, CDR2 YYNGEE. CDR3 length equals 12 residues. V was pared by 4 bases and J by 7 bases, with 12 bases between. The CDR3 DNA sequence: TGTGCCAGCAGCTCCCCACCGGGAGAGCAGTACTTC. Protein sequence: CASSSPPGEQYF. Drawing the rest from reference TRBV9 and TRBJ2-7, the complete variable domain is DSGVTQTPKHLITATGQRVTLRCSPRSGDLSVYWYQQSLDQGLQFLIQYYNGEERAKGNILERFSAQQFPDLHSELNLSSLELGDSALYFCASSSPPGEQYFGPGTRLTVT.

This sequence joins TRBV6-5 and TRBJ2-1, with no clear D. CDR3 size: 14 residues. V gave up 6 bases and J gave up 0 bases, with 9 bases separating them. The V gene's germline CDR1 is MNHEY and CDR2 SVGAGI. CDR3 in DNA: TGTGCCAGCAGGCGGCTTAGCTCCTACAATGAGCAGTTCTTC. Amino acids: CASRRLSSYNEQFF.